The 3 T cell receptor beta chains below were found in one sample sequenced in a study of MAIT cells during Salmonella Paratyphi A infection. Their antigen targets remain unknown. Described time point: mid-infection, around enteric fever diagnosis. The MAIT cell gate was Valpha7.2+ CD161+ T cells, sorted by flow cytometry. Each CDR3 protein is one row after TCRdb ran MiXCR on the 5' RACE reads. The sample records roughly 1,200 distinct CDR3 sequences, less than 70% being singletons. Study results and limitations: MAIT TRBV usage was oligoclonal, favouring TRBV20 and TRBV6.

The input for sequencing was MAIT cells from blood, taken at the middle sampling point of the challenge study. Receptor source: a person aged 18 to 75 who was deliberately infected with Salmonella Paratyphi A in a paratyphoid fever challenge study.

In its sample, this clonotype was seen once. The DNA of the CDR3 is TGTGCCAGCCCCCAAGGGGACAGGGTTACTGAAGCTTTCTTT. As protein: CASPQGDRVTEAFF. The chain joins TRBV14 to TRBJ1-1, with 9 nucleotides matching TRBD1. CDR1 SGHDN and CDR2 FVKESK come from the germline V gene. Germline trimming cut 8 bases from V and 5 bases from J; bases unmatched to any gene: 9. CDR3 length: 14 amino acids.

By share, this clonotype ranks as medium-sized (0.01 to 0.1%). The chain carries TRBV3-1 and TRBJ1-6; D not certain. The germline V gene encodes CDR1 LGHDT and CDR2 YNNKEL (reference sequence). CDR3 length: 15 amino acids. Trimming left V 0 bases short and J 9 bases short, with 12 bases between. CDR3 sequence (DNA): TGTGCCAGCAGCCAAGAAATCGGGGAGCCTTCACCCCTCCACTTT. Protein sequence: CASSQEIGEPSPLHF.

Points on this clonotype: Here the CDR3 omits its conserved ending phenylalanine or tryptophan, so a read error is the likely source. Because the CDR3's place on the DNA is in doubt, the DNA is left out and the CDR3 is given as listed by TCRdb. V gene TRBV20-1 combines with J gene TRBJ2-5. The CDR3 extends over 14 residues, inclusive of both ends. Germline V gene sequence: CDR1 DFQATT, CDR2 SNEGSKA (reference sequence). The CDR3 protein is CSARAGREKEKKEG.